This TCR beta chain emerged from a study of human T cells and chemical hapten exposure. The junction had 7 bases not matched to a gene; V was cut back by 2 bases and J by 6 bases. This CDR3 is built from 16 residues. CDR1 ENHRY and CDR2 SYGVKD come from the germline V gene. There are a few counts of this clonotype. The time point is: pre-sensitization, week 0. Noted treatment: therapeutic diphenylcyclopropenone sensitization with weekly scalp DPC. Each patch test followed a blood draw. TCRdb reprocessed the RACE reads with MiXCR, giving one entry per CDR3 protein. Of 38,000 or so distinct CDR3 sequences listed, 7.5% to 9% are singletons.

The sequencing used whole blood, collected in connection with sensitization to the hapten diphenylcyclopropenone (DPC). The genes are TRBV10-3 and TRBJ2-1; 10 bases map to TRBD2. This clonotype was obtained from a woman in her forties or fifties with alopecia areata. Some clones in this sample may be carry-over from other donors' samples. The CDR3 region is CAISEGASGRVNEQFF. CDR3 sequence (DNA): TGTGCCATCAGTGAGGGAGCTAGCGGGAGAGTCAATGAGCAGTTCTTC.